Reported below is one TCR beta chain. Its antigen is not identified. CD4+ naive, central memory, regulatory and stem cell-like memory subsets were isolated by sorting on CD45RO/CCR7/CD25/CD127/CD95/CD27. This sample stems from a study of beta chain features in type 1 diabetes. Study-level background: Healthy donors, compared against patients, showed similar age, gender and cell yields.

Isolated RNA was reverse transcribed in full, so expressed TCRB transcripts were sequenced. Generated by immunoSEQ multiplex PCR, the TCRdb table keeps only in-frame clones and is missing some. The repertoire holds under 300,000 clones, 11% seen once, with over 0.015% in the top ten. Study observations and caveats: With patients and controls alike, PCR might favor shorter templates to an equal degree. A moderate, significant TCRB CDR3 shortening appeared in type 1 diabetes across four CD4+ subsets.

The sequence came from a man aged 25 to 45 with type 1 diabetes. What was sequenced was naive CD4+ T cells from blood.

CDR3 amino acids: CASSVGGTGNGYTF. In DNA, the CDR3 is TGTGCCAGCAGCGTAGGAGGGACAGGGAATGGCTACACCTTC. The chain carries TRBV9 and TRBJ1-2, with 9 bases matching TRBD1. Losses at the gene ends were 0 bases for V and 6 bases for J; bases not matched to a gene: 3. This CDR3 spans 14 amino acids. The germline V gene encodes CDR1 SGDLS and CDR2 YYNGEE.